This TCR beta chain was retrieved from a study of T cell responses to AZD1222 COVID-19 vaccine. Clones were read by immunoSEQ multiplex PCR, and TCRdb kept only the in-frame ones, dropping some. The data show about 130,000 clones, with over 85% seen just once and approximately 1.2% held by the top ten. Trimming shortened V by 5 bases and J by 1 base, and 16 bases separated the two germline ends. The germline gives CDR1 MNHEY, CDR2 SMNVEV (reference sequence). CDR3 length: 16 residues. V gene TRBV27 combines with J gene TRBJ2-3; maybe TRBD2 (6 bases). The sequence derives from an adult who received the AZD1222 COVID-19 vaccine. Material: peripheral blood, obtained 28 days after the second AZD1222 dose. The CDR3 sequence: CASSARTTRGTDTQYF. CDR3 DNA: TGTGCCAGCAGTGCAAGGACTACTAGAGGCACAGATACGCAGTATTTT.